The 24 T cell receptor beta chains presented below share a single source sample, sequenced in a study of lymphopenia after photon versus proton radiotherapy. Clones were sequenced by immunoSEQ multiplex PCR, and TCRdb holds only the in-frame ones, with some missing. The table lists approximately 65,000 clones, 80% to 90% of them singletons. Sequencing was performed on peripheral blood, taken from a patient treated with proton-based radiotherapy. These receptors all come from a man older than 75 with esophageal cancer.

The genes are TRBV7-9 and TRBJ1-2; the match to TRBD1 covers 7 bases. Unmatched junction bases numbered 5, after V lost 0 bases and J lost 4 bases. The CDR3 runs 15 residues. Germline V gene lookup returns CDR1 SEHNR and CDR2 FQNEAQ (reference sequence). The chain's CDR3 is CASSLATGMGYGYTF. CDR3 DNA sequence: TGTGCCAGCAGCTTAGCGACAGGGATGGGCTATGGCTACACCTTC. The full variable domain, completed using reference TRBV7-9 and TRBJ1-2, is DTGVSQNPRHKITKRGQNVTFRCDPISEHNRLYWYRQTLGQGPEFLTYFQNEAQLEKSRLLSDRFSAERPKGSFSTLEIQRTEQGDSAMYLCASSLATGMGYGYTFGSGTRLTVV.

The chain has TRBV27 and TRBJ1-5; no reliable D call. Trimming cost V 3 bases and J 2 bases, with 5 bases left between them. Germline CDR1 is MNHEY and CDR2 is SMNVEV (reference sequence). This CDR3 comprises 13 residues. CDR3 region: CASSLSGNQPQHF. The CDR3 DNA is TGTGCCAGCAGTTTGTCAGGCAATCAGCCCCAGCATTTT.

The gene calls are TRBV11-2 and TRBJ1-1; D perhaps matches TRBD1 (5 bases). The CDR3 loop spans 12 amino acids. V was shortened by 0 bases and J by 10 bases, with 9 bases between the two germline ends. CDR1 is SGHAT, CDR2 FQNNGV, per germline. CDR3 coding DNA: TGTGCCAGCAGCTTAGAAGGGGTCGTAGCTTTCTTT. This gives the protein CASSLEGVVAFF. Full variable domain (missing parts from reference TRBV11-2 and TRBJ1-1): EAGVAQSPRYKIIEKRQSVAFWCNPISGHATLYWYQQILGQGPKLLIQFQNNGVVDDSQLPKDRFSAERLKGVDSTLKIQPAKLEDSAVYLCASSLEGVVAFFGQGTRLTVV.

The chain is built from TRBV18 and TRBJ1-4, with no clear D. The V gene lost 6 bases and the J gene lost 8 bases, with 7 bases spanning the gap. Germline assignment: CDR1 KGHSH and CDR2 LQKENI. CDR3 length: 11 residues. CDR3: CASSREEKLFF. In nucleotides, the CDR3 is TGTGCCAGCTCTCGGGAAGAAAAACTGTTTTTT.

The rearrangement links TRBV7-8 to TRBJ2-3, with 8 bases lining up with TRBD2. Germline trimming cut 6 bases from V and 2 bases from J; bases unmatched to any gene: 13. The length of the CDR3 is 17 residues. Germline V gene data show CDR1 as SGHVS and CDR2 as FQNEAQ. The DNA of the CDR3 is TGTGCCAGCAGTCCCGGGCCGCGGGGGGCCACCACAGATACGCAGTATTTT. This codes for CASSPGPRGATTDTQYF.

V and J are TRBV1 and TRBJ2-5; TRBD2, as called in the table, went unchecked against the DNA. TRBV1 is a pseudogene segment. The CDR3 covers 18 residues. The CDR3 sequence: CTSSDPVSSGGEEETQYF. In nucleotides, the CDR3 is TGCACCAGCAGCGACCCCGTCTCTAGCGGGGGAGAGGAAGAGACCCAGTACTTC.

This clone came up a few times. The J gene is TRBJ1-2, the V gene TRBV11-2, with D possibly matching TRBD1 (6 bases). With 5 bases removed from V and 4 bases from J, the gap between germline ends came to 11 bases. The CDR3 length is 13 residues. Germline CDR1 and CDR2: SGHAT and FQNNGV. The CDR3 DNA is TGTGCCAGCAGCACAGGGTCTGCCTATGGCTACACCTTC. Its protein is CASSTGSAYGYTF.

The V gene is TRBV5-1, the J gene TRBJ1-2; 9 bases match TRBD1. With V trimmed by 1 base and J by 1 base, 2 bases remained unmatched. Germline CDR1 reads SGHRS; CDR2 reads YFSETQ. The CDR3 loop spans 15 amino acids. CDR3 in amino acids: CASSLTGGRNYGYTF. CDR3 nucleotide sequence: TGCGCCAGCAGCTTGACAGGGGGCCGTAACTATGGCTACACCTTC.

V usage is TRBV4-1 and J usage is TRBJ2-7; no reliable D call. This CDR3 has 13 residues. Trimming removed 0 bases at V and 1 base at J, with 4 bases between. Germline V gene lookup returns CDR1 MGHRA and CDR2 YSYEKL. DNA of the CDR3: TGCGCCAGCAGCCAAGACAGATCCTACGAGCAGTACTTC. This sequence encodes CASSQDRSYEQYF.

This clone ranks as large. The CDR3 loop is CASSMVAVADEQFF. The DNA for the CDR3 is TGTGCCAGTAGTATGGTCGCGGTAGCGGATGAGCAGTTCTTC. The chain is built from TRBV19 and TRBJ2-1, with a possible D match to TRBD2 (6 bases). This CDR3 has 14 amino acids. Trimming removed 3 bases from V and 8 bases from J, with 14 bases in between. CDR1 and CDR2 (germline): LNHDA, SQIVND (reference sequence). The full variable domain, in which reference TRBV19 and TRBJ2-1 provide the parts outside the CDR3, is DGGITQSPKYLFRKEGQNVTLSCEQNLNHDAMYWYRQDPGQGLRLIYYSQIVNDFQKGDIAEGYSVSREKKESFPLTVTSAQKNPTAFYLCASSMVAVADEQFFGPGTRLTVL.

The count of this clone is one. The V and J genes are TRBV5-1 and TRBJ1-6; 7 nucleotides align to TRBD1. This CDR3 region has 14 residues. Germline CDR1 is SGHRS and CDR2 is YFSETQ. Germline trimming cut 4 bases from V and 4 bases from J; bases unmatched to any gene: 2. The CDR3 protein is CASSQGQYNSPLHF. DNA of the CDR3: TGCGCCAGCAGCCAGGGACAGTATAATTCACCCCTCCACTTT. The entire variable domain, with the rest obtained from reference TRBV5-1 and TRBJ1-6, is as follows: KAGVTQTPRYLIKTRGQQVTLSCSPISGHRSVSWYQQTPGQGLQFLFEYFSETQRNKGNFPGRFSGRQFSNSRSEMNVSTLELGDSALYLCASSQGQYNSPLHFGNGTRLTVT.

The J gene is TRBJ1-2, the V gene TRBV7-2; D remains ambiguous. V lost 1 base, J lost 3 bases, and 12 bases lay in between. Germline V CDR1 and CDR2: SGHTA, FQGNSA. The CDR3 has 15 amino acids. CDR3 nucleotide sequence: TGTGCCAGCAGCTTAGTTCCAGGTCCGTACTATGGCTACACCTTC. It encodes CASSLVPGPYYGYTF.

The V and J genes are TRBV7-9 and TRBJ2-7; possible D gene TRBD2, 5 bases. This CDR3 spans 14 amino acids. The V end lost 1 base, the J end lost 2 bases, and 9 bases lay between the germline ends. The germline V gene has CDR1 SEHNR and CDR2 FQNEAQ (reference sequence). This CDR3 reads CASSLGGLAYEQYF. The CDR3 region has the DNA TGTGCCAGCAGCTTAGGCGGGTTAGCCTACGAGCAGTACTTC. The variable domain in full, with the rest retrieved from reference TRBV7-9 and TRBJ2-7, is DTGVSQNPRHKITKRGQNVTFRCDPISEHNRLYWYRQTLGQGPEFLTYFQNEAQLEKSRLLSDRFSAERPKGSFSTLEIQRTEQGDSAMYLCASSLGGLAYEQYFGPGTRLTVT.

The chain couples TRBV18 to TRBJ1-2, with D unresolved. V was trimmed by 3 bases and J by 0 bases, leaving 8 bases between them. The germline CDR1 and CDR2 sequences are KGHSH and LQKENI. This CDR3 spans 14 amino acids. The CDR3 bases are TGTGCCAGCTCACCCCGGGCCTCTAACTATGGCTACACCTTC. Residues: CASSPRASNYGYTF.

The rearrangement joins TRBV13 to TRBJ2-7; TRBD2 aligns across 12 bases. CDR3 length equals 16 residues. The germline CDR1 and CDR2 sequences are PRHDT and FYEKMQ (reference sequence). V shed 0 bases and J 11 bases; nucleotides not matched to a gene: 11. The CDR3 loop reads CASSLGLNGASGGEYF. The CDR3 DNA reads TGTGCCAGCAGCTTAGGCCTAAACGGGGCTAGCGGGGGGGAGTACTTC.

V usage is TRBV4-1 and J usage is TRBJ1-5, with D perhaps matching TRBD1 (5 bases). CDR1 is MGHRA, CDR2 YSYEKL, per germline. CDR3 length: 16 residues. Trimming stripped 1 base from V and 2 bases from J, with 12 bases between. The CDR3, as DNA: TGCGCCAGCAGCCAAGGCGAGGGACGCGGCAATCAGCCCCAGCATTTT. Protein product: CASSQGEGRGNQPQHF.

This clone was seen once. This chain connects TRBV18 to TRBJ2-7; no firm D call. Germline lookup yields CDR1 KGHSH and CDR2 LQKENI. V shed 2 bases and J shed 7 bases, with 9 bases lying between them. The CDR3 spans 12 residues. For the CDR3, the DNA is TGTGCCAGCTCACCAGACCGACCTGAGCAGTACTTC. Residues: CASSPDRPEQYF.

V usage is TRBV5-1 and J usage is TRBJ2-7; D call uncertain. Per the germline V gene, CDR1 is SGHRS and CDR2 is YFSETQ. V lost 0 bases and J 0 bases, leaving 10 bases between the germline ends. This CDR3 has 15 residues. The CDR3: CASSLDHASSYEQYF. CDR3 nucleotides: TGCGCCAGCAGCTTGGATCATGCCTCCTCCTACGAGCAGTACTTC.

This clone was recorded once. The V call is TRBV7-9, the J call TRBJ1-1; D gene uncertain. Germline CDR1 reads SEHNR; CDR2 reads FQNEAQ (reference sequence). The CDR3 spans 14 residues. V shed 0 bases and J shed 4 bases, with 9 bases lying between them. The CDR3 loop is CASSLAGFGTEAFF. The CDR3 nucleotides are TGTGCCAGCAGCTTAGCTGGGTTCGGCACTGAAGCTTTCTTT.

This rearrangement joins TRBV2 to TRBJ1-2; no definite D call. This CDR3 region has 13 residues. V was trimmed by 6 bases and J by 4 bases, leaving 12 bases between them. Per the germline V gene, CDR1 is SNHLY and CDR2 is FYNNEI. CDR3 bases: TGTGCCAGCAGGAGTGTTAACCTCTATGGCTACACCTTC. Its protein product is CASRSVNLYGYTF.

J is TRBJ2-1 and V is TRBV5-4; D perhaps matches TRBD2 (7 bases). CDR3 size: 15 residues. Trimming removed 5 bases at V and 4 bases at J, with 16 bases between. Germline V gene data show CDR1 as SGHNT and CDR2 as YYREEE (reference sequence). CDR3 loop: CASRDEGGGYNEQFF. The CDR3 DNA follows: TGTGCCAGCAGGGATGAAGGGGGGGGTTACAATGAGCAGTTCTTC.

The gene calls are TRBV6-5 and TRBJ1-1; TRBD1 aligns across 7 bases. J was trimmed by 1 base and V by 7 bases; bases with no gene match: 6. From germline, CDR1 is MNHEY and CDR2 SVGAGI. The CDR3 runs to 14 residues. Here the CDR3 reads CASTKGAGNTEAFF. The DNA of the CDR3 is TGTGCCAGCACCAAGGGGGCGGGGAACACTGAAGCTTTCTTT.

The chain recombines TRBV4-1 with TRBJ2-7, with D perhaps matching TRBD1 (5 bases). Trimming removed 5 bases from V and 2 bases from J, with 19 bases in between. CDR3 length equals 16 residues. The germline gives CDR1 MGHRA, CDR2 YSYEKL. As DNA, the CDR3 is TGCGCCAGCAGCTACAGATTCCCAGGGATAGCCTACGAGCAGTACTTC. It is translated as CASSYRFPGIAYEQYF.

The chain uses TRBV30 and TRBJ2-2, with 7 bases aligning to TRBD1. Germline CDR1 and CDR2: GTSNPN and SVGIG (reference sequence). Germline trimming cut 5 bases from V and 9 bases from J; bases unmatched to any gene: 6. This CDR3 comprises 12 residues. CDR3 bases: TGTGCCTGGGGCGACAGGGAAAGGGAGCTGTTTTTT. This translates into CAWGDRERELFF.